The 20 T cell receptor beta chains listed next were all sequenced from one sample in a study of shared clonotypes between healthy human individuals. Some clones are missing from TCRdb's copy, which holds only in-frame ones; the method was immunoSEQ multiplex PCR. This sample has around 340,000 clones, with 73% found just once. Sequencing used memory CD4+ T cells sorted from blood. Sample subset: CD45RA-negative fraction. These receptors originate from a man aged 30 to 45 in good health.

This sequence joins TRBV5-4 and TRBJ1-2; 11 positions agree with TRBD1. V was clipped by 0 bases and J by 9 bases; unmatched bases: 16. The CDR3 contains 18 residues. CDR1 is SGHNT and CDR2 is YYREEE in the germline V gene (reference sequence). The CDR3 DNA follows: TGTGCCAGCAGCTTGGCCGGCCGGACGGGACAGGGGGACGTGAGCTACACCTTC. It is translated as CASSLAGRTGQGDVSYTF.

This sequence joins TRBV7-3 and TRBJ2-1; D may be TRBD1 (6 bases). Germline CDR1 SGHTA, CDR2 FQGTGA. V was trimmed by 4 bases and J by 8 bases, leaving 9 bases between them. The CDR3 loop spans 12 amino acids. CDR3 protein: CASSSRQDEQFF. The DNA for the CDR3 is TGTGCCAGCAGCTCCCGACAGGATGAGCAGTTCTTC.

The V gene is TRBV28, the J gene TRBJ2-7, with 8 bases aligning to TRBD1. The CDR3 contains 15 residues. Germline V lookup: CDR1 MDHEN, CDR2 SYDVKM. J gave up 7 bases and V 4 bases, and 12 bases lay outside the gene matches. CDR3 sequence (DNA): TGTGCCAGCAGTTACGGGACAGGTGTTTCCATGGAGCAGTACTTC. Translating gives CASSYGTGVSMEQYF.

The rearrangement joins TRBV10-3 to TRBJ1-5; D is unresolved. CDR3 size: 12 residues. V lost 8 bases, J lost 3 bases, and 8 bases lay in between. Germline lookup yields CDR1 ENHRY and CDR2 SYGVKD. The chain's CDR3 is CAIGEDNQPQHF. The CDR3 nucleotides are TGTGCCATCGGGGAGGACAATCAGCCCCAGCATTTT.

This chain connects TRBV7-2 to TRBJ2-5; 7 bases agree with TRBD2. Germline CDR1 is SGHTA and CDR2 is FQGNSA. The length of the CDR3 is 15 residues. V gave up 0 bases and J gave up 5 bases; unmatched junction bases: 6. In DNA, the CDR3 is TGTGCCAGCAGCTTAGCGGGTTGGGAGGGGGAGACCCAGTACTTC. Translated, it gives CASSLAGWEGETQYF.

In nucleotides, the CDR3 is TGTGCCAGCAGCCAAGTCGGCTGGGACTACGAGCAGTACTTC. Encoded protein: CASSQVGWDYEQYF. The rearrangement links TRBV14 to TRBJ2-7, with D unclear. Germline V lookup: CDR1 SGHDN, CDR2 FVKESK. This CDR3 has 14 amino acids. V was clipped by 1 base and J by 3 bases, with 10 bases between them.

This chain uses TRBV18 with TRBJ1-1, with D perhaps TRBD1 (5 bases). The CDR3 spans 14 residues. Germline CDR1 KGHSH, CDR2 LQKENI. The germline V and J ends were trimmed by 4 bases and 1 base, with 10 bases remaining between them. The CDR3 DNA follows: TGTGCCAGCTCACGGGGCAGGGCGAACACTGAAGCTTTCTTT. Its protein product is CASSRGRANTEAFF.

This clone appeared a few times. This rearrangement joins TRBV6-1 to TRBJ1-5, with a possible D match to TRBD1 (6 bases). The CDR3 totals 14 residues. Germline V gives CDR1 MNHNS, CDR2 SASEGT. V lost 8 bases, J lost 5 bases, and 16 bases lay in between. For the CDR3, the DNA is TGTGCCAGCGCAGGGGATAGATCCTATCAGCCCCAGCATTTT. This gives the protein CASAGDRSYQPQHF.

V is TRBV27 and J is TRBJ2-2; unclear D gene. V was pared by 5 bases and J by 3 bases, with 19 bases between. CDR3 length equals 17 residues. The germline V gene encodes CDR1 MNHEY and CDR2 SMNVEV (reference sequence). Here the CDR3 reads CASSPSWASWDTGELFF. CDR3 nucleotide sequence: TGTGCCAGCAGTCCTTCGTGGGCGTCCTGGGACACCGGGGAGCTGTTTTTT.

The V call is TRBV30, the J call TRBJ1-1; 9 bases line up with TRBD1. Per germline, CDR1 GTSNPN and CDR2 SVGIG (reference sequence). Losses at the gene ends were 4 bases for V and 1 base for J; bases not matched to a gene: 4. This CDR3 contains 14 residues. CDR3 bases: TGTGCCTGGAAACCGGGACAGGGGAACACTGAAGCTTTCTTT. As protein: CAWKPGQGNTEAFF.

The chain combines TRBV7-8 with TRBJ2-7, with D possibly matching TRBD1 (5 bases). This CDR3 has 15 amino acids. Germline values: CDR1 SGHVS, CDR2 FQNEAQ. The germline V and J ends were trimmed by 6 bases and 1 base, with 16 bases remaining between them. Here the CDR3 DNA reads TGTGCCAGCAGTTCTTCTGGCCAGGGATCCTACGAGCAGTACTTC. This gives the protein CASSSSGQGSYEQYF.

The rearrangement uses TRBV6-4 and TRBJ2-7, with D perhaps TRBD1 (5 bases). The germline V gene encodes CDR1 MRHNA and CDR2 SNTAGT. V shed 9 bases and J shed 7 bases, with 34 bases lying between them. This CDR3 is 18 amino acids long. This chain's CDR3 is CARQARPRLPIRKGEQYF. In DNA, the CDR3 is TGTGCCAGACAAGCACGCCCCAGGTTGCCGATACGAAAGGGGGAGCAGTACTTC.

The chain is built from TRBV28 and TRBJ1-1, with 8 bases aligning to TRBD1. The J segment lost 4 bases and the V segment lost 2 bases, leaving 12 bases of the junction unmatched. The length of the CDR3 is 17 residues. Germline V CDR1 and CDR2: MDHEN, SYDVKM. CDR3 nucleotide sequence: TGTGCCAGCAGTTTAGGGGGGACAGGCTATCGGGGCACTGAAGCTTTCTTT. This codes for CASSLGGTGYRGTEAFF.

In its sample, this clone was seen a few times. The V call is TRBV5-1, the J call TRBJ2-4; the D gene is possibly TRBD1 (6 bases). This CDR3 has 15 residues. The germline V and J ends were trimmed by 5 bases and 3 bases, with 15 bases remaining between them. Germline V lookup: CDR1 SGHRS, CDR2 YFSETQ. The CDR3 coding sequence is TGCGCCAGCAGGGAACAGGGATTTTTCAAAAACATTCAGTACTTC. Amino acids: CASREQGFFKNIQYF. The full variable domain, its missing parts supplied by reference TRBV5-1 and TRBJ2-4, is KAGVTQTPRYLIKTRGQQVTLSCSPISGHRSVSWYQQTPGQGLQFLFEYFSETQRNKGNFPGRFSGRQFSNSRSEMNVSTLELGDSALYLCASREQGFFKNIQYFGAGTRLSVL.

This clone was seen just once. The chain is built from TRBV7-9 and TRBJ2-3, with a weak D call TRBD2 (6 bases). CDR1 and CDR2 (germline): SEHNR, FQNEAQ (reference sequence). V was clipped by 5 bases and J by 0 bases, with 12 bases between them. The CDR3 covers 15 residues. DNA of the CDR3: TGTGCCAGCAGCGCGGCGGGGAGAAGCACAGATACGCAGTATTTT. This encodes CASSAAGRSTDTQYF.

This chain joins TRBV28 and TRBJ2-7; tentatively, D is TRBD1 or TRBD2 (5 bases each). This CDR3 is 13 amino acids long. V dropped 6 bases and J dropped 7 bases, with 16 bases sitting between them. Germline V lookup: CDR1 MDHEN, CDR2 SYDVKM. The CDR3 protein is CASRGVAGSEQYF. The CDR3 bases are TGTGCCAGCAGGGGCGTGGCAGGGAGTGAGCAGTACTTC.

The rearrangement joins TRBV5-8 to TRBJ2-5; 8 bases agree with TRBD1. CDR1 and CDR2 from the germline V gene are SGHTS and YDEGEE. Trimming removed 0 bases from V and 5 bases from J; junction bases left unmatched: 3. There are 14 residues in the CDR3. The CDR3 region has the DNA TGTGCCAGCAGCTTGGGGACAGGGCGGGAGACCCAGTACTTC. Amino acid sequence: CASSLGTGRETQYF.

In this sample, this clone turned up a few times. The chain has TRBV19 and TRBJ2-1, with D hard to call. Trimming took 2 bases from V and 5 from J, leaving 7 bases between them. Germline V gene lookup returns CDR1 LNHDA and CDR2 SQIVND (reference sequence). CDR3 length: 13 amino acids. The CDR3 loop reads CASSIWGNNEQFF. CDR3 coding DNA: TGTGCCAGTAGTATATGGGGTAACAATGAGCAGTTCTTC.

The J gene is TRBJ2-3, the V gene TRBV4-2; 9 bases agree with TRBD1. V dropped 4 bases and J dropped 4; count of bases not matched to a gene: 12. Germline CDR1 reads LGHNA; CDR2 reads YNFKEQ. The length of the CDR3 is 17 residues. The CDR3 DNA follows: TGTGCCAGCAGCCGAAAGGGACAGGGTTTTCTCGCAGATACGCAGTATTTT. Encoded protein: CASSRKGQGFLADTQYF.

The chain couples TRBV2 to TRBJ1-5, with 9 bases fitting TRBD1. Germline lookup yields CDR1 SNHLY and CDR2 FYNNEI. Germline trimming cut 7 bases from V and 5 bases from J; bases unmatched to any gene: 6. This CDR3 is built from 14 residues. The CDR3 loop is CASTTQGADQPQHF. Written as DNA, the CDR3 is TGTGCCAGCACAACACAGGGGGCGGATCAGCCCCAGCATTTT.